Detailed here is one T cell receptor beta chain. Its antigen is unidentified. Trimming cost V 1 base and J 3 bases, with 7 bases left between them. The CDR3 loop spans 13 amino acids. The germline gives CDR1 LNHNV, CDR2 YYDKDF (reference sequence). The data derive from a study of blood T cells in healthy people across ages. Study findings and constraints: Long-lived and aged donors differed, with more naive CD4+ cells and higher diversity in the long-lived.

PCR was performed a second time for about 7 to 11 cycles using a sample-barcoded 5' primer and a J-beta primer mix. TCRdb reanalysed the 5' RACE reads using MiXCR and keeps one entry per CDR3 protein. The table records almost 550,000 distinct CDR3 sequences, 24% of them present only once. The same data also contributed to another study, on T cells of mothers and their children. That source adds: For each mother, over 8 million TCR beta CDR3 reads were obtained, and for each child, roughly 3.3 million.

The sequencing sample was made of blood. This receptor was identified in a boy between 10 and 17 years old in good health. The chain joins TRBV15 to TRBJ2-7; the D gene is possibly TRBD2 (6 bases). The CDR3 region is CATSRGGVYEQYF. CDR3 in DNA: TGTGCCACCAGCAGAGGCGGGGTCTACGAGCAGTACTTC.